This T cell receptor (beta chain) comes out of a study of glioma-infiltrating T cells after dendritic cell vaccination. Looking at the study overall: Patients received autologous tumor lysate-pulsed dendritic cell vaccination between about 2002 and 2013.

Study-level results: Patients with more pretreatment TILs had longer time to progression and survival.

The CDR3 extends over 13 amino acids. Germline V lookup: CDR1 SGHRS, CDR2 YFSETQ. The trim removed 3 bases at V and 3 bases at J, leaving 2 bases unmatched. Notes on this clone: Its antigen is not known.

As to time point: after dendritic cell vaccination, including at tumor progression/relapse. Primers: 60 V beta forward and 13 J beta reverse. The protocol was immunoSEQ multiplex PCR, while the TCRdb copy is restricted to in-frame clones and leaves out a portion. The sample lists 50,000 to 75,000 clones; over 65% were seen once. V gene TRBV5-1 combines with J gene TRBJ1-2; 7 positions match TRBD1. The receptor was isolated from a human donor with glioblastoma. The starting material was blood, obtained after dendritic cell vaccination. The CDR3 nucleotides read TGCGCCAGCAGCTCCACAGGGGACTATGGCTACACCTTC. This encodes CASSSTGDYGYTF.